These 4 T cell receptor beta chains were sequenced from one sample in a study of T cell repertoires in cytomegalovirus infection. Using its own MiXCR run on the reads, TCRdb lists one record per CDR3 protein. This table holds hundreds of thousands of distinct CDR3 sequences, about a third found once. These TCRs are of unknown antigen specificity. The sample here was cultured CD8+ T cells from PBMCs, taken from culture after CMV antigen stimulation. These receptor sequences come from a human donor in good health (CMV status not recorded). Some clones in this sample may be carry-over from other donors' samples.

This clonotype was picked up a small number of times. At one end the junction does not follow the germline gene, possibly because of a read error. This chain links TRBV4-1 with TRBJ2-6, with D unclear. The CDR3 covers 16 residues. Germline V lookup: CDR1 MGHRA, CDR2 YSYEKL. CDR3: CASSQEYNSGANVLTF. DNA for the CDR3: TGTGCCAGCAGCCAAGAGTACAACTCTGGGGCCAACGTCCTGACTTTC.

CDR3 in DNA: TGCAGTGCTAGGGGGACGGATTCCTATGGCTACACCTTC. Its translation: CSARGTDSYGYTF. The genes are TRBV20-1 and TRBJ1-2; a weak D match, TRBD1 (5 bases). The length of the CDR3 is 13 residues. The V and J ends lost 3 bases and 4 bases respectively, with 12 bases between them. Germline CDR1 and CDR2: DFQATT and SNEGSKA (reference sequence).

This chain connects TRBV6-2 or TRBV6-3 to TRBJ2-7; either TRBD1 or TRBD2 may fit D (5 bases each). Trimming removed 7 bases at V and 8 bases at J, with 18 bases between. The germline CDR1 and CDR2 sequences are MNHEY and SVGEGT. This CDR3 comprises 13 residues. The CDR3 loop is CASTTTRGRQQYV. CDR3 DNA sequence: TGTGCCAGCACCACGACACGGGGACGTCAGCAGTACGTC.

The chain carries TRBV4-1 and TRBJ1-2; no firm D call. Trimming pared 0 bases from V and 6 bases from J, leaving 14 bases between. Germline V gene sequence: CDR1 MGHRA, CDR2 YSYEKL. This CDR3 region has 15 residues. The CDR3 DNA is TGCGCCAGCAGCCAAGACTTGTATCCGGGCGATGGCTACACCTTC. Protein product: CASSQDLYPGDGYTF.